Listed below are T cell receptor beta chains from one sample, sequenced in a study of OX40 agonist ivuxolimab in advanced cancers. Here immunoSEQ multiplex PCR was the method, and the copy in TCRdb shows in-frame clones only, minus some. The sample contains about 93,000 clones, roughly 94% of which appear only once. This material consisted of CD4+ or CD8+ T cells sorted from blood, taken in a trial of the OX40 agonist ivuxolimab. Every receptor here comes from an adult with an advanced solid tumor such as melanoma, head and neck, liver or kidney cancer. CDR3s include the opening cysteine and the closing phenylalanine or tryptophan. D genes are given only for firm matches. The size of a clone is reported for some rows only, either as once, few or many, or as a class for expanded clones.

TRBV30	TRBD2	NA	TRBJ2-1	TGTGCCTGGAGAGGCGGGAGGAGCTCCTACAATGAGCAGTTCTTC	CAWRGGRSSYNEQFF
TRBV7-3	TRBD2	NA	TRBJ2-1	TGTGCCAGCAGCTTGGCACTAGCGGGAGGGAGCAATGAGCAGTTCTTC	CASSLALAGGSNEQFF
TRBV6-5	NA	once	TRBJ2-7	TGTGCCAGCAGTTACCTTCAGACAGGAACCTACGAGCAGTACTTC	CASSYLQTGTYEQYF
TRBV6-5	NA	NA	TRBJ1-3	TGTGCCAGCAGTTACAAGGGTCTCCTGGCTGGAAACACCATATATTTT	CASSYKGLLAGNTIYF
TRBV12-5	TRBD1	NA	TRBJ2-2	TGTGCTAGTGGTTTGGATCCGGGACAGGCCACCGGGGAGCTGTTTTTT	CASGLDPGQATGELFF
TRBV9	NA	NA	TRBJ2-1	TGTGCCAGCAGCGCCGCCGCTCACAATGAGCAGTTCTTC	CASSAAAHNEQFF
TRBV5-5	TRBD2	once	TRBJ2-4	TGTGCCAGCAGCTTGGAACTAGCGGCAACCAAAAACATTCAGTACTTC	CASSLELAATKNIQYF
TRBV4-3	NA	NA	TRBJ2-5	TGCGCCAGCAGCCAAGAGTTGGCGGTCCAAGAGACCCAGTACTTC	CASSQELAVQETQYF
TRBV5-1	NA	NA	TRBJ2-7	TGCGCCAGCAGCTTCTACGGACACTCCGGCGAGCAGTACTTC	CASSFYGHSGEQYF
TRBV5-5	NA	NA	TRBJ2-3	TGTGCCAGCAGCTTGACAGATACGCAGTATTTT	CASSLTDTQYF
TRBV9	TRBD2	NA	TRBJ2-3	TGTGCCAGCAGCCCACCGACTAGCGGGGGGATTAGCACAGATACGCAGTATTTT	CASSPPTSGGISTDTQYF
TRBV2	NA	NA	TRBJ1-2	TGTGCCAGCAGTGAAAAGACCCGTGGCTATGGCTACACCTTC	CASSEKTRGYGYTF
TRBV27	TRBD2	NA	TRBJ2-5	TGTGCCAGCAGTGATGTGTGGGGGCGGGAGGGACATGGGAGGGAGACCCAGTACTTC	CASSDVWGREGHGRETQYF
TRBV30	TRBD1	NA	TRBJ2-3	TGTGCCTGGAGTCCCGGGACAGGAAGCACAGATACGCAGTATTTT	CAWSPGTGSTDTQYF